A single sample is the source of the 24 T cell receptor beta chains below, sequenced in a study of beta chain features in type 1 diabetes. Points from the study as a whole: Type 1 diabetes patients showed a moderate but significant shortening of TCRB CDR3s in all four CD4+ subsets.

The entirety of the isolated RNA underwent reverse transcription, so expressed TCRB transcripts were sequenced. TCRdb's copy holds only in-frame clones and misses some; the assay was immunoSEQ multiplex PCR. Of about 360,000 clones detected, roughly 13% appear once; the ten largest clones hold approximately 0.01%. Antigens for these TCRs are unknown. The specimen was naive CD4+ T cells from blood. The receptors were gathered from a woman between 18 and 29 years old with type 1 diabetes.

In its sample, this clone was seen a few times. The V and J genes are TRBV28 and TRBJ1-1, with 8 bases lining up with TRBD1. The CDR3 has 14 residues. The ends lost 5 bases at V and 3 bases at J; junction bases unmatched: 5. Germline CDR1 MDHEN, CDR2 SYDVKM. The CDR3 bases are TGTGCCAGCAGTGCGGGACAGGCACACACTGAAGCTTTCTTT. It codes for CASSAGQAHTEAFF.

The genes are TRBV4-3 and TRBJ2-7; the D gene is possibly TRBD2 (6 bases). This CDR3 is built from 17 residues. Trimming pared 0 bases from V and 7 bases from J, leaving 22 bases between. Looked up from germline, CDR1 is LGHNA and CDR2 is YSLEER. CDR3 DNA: TGCGCCAGCAGCCAAGAGAGCCGGACGGGAGATGTGGTTGAGCAGTACTTC. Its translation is CASSQESRTGDVVEQYF.

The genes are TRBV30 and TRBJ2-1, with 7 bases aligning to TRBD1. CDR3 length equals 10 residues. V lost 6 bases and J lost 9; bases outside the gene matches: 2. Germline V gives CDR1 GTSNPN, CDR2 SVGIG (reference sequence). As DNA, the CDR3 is TGTGCCTGTCGACAGGGTGAGCAGTTCTTC. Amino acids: CACRQGEQFF.

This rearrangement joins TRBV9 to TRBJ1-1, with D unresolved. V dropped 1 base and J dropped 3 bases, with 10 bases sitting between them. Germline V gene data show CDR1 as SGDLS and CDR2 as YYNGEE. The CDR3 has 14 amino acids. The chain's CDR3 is CASSVSGRDTEAFF. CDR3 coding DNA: TGTGCCAGCAGCGTAAGCGGGCGGGACACTGAAGCTTTCTTT.

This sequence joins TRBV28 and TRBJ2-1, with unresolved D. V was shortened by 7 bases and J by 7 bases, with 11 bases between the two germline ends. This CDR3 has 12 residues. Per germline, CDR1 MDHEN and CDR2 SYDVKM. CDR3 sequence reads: CASTRLRNEQFF. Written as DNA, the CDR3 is TGTGCCAGCACACGGTTGCGGAATGAGCAGTTCTTC.

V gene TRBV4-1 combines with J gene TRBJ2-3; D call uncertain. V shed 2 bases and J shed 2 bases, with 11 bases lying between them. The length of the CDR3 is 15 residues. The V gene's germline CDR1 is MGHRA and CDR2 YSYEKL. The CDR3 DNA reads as TGCGCCAGCAGCCAAACAAGGAGCTACACAGATACGCAGTATTTT. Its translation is CASSQTRSYTDTQYF.

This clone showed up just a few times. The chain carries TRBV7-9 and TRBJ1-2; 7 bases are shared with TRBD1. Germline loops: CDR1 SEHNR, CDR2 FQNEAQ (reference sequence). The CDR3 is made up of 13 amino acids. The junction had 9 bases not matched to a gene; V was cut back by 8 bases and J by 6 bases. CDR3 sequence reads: CASRPTGEHGYTF. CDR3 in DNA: TGTGCCAGCCGCCCTACAGGGGAACATGGCTACACCTTC.

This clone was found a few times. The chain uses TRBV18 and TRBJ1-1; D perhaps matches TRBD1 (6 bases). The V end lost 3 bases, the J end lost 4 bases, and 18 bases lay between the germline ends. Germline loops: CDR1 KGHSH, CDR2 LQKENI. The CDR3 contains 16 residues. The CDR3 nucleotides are TGTGCCAGCTCACCGGGCTCCCCAGGGGTTGGCACTGAAGCTTTCTTT. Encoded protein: CASSPGSPGVGTEAFF.

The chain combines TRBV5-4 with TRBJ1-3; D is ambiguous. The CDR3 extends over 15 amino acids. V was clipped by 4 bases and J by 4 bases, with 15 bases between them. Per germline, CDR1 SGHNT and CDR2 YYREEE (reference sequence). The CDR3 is CASSTMKEGGNTIYF. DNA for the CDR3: TGTGCCAGCAGCACCATGAAGGAGGGAGGAAACACCATATATTTT.

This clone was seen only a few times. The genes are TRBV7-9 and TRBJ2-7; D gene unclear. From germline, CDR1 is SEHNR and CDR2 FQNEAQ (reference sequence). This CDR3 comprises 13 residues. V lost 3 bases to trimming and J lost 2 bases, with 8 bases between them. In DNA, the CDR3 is TGTGCCAGCAGCTTCGAGGTCCCCTACGAGCAGTACTTC. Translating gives CASSFEVPYEQYF.

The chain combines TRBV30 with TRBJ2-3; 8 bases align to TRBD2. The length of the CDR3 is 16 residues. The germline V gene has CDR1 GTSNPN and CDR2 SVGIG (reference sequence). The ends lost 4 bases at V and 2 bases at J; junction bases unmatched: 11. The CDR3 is CAWKGRVAGITDTQYF. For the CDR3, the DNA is TGTGCCTGGAAGGGGCGAGTAGCGGGAATCACAGATACGCAGTATTTT.

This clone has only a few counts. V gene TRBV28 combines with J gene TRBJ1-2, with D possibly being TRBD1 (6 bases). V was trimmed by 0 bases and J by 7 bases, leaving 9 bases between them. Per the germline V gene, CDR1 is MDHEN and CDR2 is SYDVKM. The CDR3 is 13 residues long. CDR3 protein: CASSLWGAGGYTF. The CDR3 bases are TGTGCCAGCAGTTTATGGGGGGCTGGTGGCTACACCTTC.

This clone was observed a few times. The CDR3 coding sequence is TGTGCCAGCAGGCGGACAGGGGAATACGAGCAGTACTTC. Protein sequence: CASRRTGEYEQYF. V is TRBV27 and J is TRBJ2-7; 9 bases match TRBD1. Germline V gives CDR1 MNHEY, CDR2 SMNVEV (reference sequence). The trim removed 6 bases at V and 4 bases at J, leaving 4 bases unmatched. The CDR3 runs 13 residues.

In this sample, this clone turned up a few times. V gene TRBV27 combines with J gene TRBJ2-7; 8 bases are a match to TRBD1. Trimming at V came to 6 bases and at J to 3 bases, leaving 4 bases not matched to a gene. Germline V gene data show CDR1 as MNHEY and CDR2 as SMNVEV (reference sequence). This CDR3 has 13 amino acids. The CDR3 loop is CASRGTGYYEQYF. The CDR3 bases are TGTGCCAGCAGAGGGACAGGCTACTACGAGCAGTACTTC.

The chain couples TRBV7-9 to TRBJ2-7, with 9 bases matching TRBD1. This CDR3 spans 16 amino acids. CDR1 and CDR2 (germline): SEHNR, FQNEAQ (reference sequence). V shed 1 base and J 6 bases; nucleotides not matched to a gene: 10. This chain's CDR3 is CASSLGAGTGSAEQYF. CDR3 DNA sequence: TGTGCCAGCAGCTTAGGGGCCGGGACAGGGTCCGCCGAGCAGTACTTC.

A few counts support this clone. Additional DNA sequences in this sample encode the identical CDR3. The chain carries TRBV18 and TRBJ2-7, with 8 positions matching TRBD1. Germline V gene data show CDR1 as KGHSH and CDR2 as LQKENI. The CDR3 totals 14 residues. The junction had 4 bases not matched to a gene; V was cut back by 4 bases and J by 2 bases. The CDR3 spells CASSLETGAYEQYF. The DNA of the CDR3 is TGTGCCAGCTCACTAGAGACAGGGGCCTACGAGCAGTACTTC.

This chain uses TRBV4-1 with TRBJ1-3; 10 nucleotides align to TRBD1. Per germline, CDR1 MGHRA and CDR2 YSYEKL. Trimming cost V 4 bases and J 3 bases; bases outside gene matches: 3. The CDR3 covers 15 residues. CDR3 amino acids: CASSLRDRGGNTIYF. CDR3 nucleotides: TGCGCCAGCAGCCTCCGGGACAGGGGTGGAAACACCATATATTTT.

The chain's CDR3 is CASSPAAGPGELFF. The CDR3 region has the DNA TGTGCCAGCAGCCCCGCGGCTGGCCCCGGGGAGCTGTTTTTT. The chain combines TRBV5-4 with TRBJ2-2; no clear D gene. V shed 4 bases and J shed 6 bases, with 13 bases lying between them. Per germline, CDR1 SGHNT and CDR2 YYREEE (reference sequence). The length of the CDR3 is 14 residues.

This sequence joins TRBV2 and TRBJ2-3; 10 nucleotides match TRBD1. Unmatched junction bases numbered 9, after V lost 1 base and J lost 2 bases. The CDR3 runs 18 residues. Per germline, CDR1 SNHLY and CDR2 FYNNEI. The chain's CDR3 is CASSEGLTGGFVTDTQYF. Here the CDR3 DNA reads TGTGCCAGCAGTGAAGGCCTGACAGGGGGCTTTGTCACAGATACGCAGTATTTT.

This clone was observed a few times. The CDR3 sequence: CAWSVVAGGKGTQYF. In nucleotides, the CDR3 is TGTGCCTGGAGTGTCGTAGCGGGAGGGAAAGGGACCCAGTACTTC. The chain recombines TRBV30 with TRBJ2-5; 11 bases are shared with TRBD2. Trimming removed 0 bases from V and 7 bases from J; junction bases left unmatched: 7. The CDR3 loop spans 15 amino acids. Germline V CDR1 and CDR2: GTSNPN, SVGIG (reference sequence).

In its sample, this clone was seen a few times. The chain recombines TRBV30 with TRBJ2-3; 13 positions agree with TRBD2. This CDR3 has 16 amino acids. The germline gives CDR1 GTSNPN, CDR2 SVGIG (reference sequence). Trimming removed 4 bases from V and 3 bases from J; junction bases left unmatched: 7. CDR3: CAWIDRTSGSTDTQYF. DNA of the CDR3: TGTGCCTGGATTGACCGGACTAGCGGGAGTACAGATACGCAGTATTTT.

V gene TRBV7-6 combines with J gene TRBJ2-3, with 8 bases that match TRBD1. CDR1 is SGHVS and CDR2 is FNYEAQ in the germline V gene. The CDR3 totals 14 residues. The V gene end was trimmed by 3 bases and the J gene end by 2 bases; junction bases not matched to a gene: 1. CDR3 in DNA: TGTGCCAGCAGCTTGGACAGGGCCACAGATACGCAGTATTTT. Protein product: CASSLDRATDTQYF.

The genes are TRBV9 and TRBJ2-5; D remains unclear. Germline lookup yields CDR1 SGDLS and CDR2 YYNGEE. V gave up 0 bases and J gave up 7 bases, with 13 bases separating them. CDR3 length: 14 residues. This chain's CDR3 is CASSVGHGLGTQYF. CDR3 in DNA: TGTGCCAGCAGCGTAGGACATGGGTTGGGGACCCAGTACTTC. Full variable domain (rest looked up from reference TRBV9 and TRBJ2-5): DSGVTQTPKHLITATGQRVTLRCSPRSGDLSVYWYQQSLDQGLQFLIQYYNGEERAKGNILERFSAQQFPDLHSELNLSSLELGDSALYFCASSVGHGLGTQYFGPGTRLLVL.

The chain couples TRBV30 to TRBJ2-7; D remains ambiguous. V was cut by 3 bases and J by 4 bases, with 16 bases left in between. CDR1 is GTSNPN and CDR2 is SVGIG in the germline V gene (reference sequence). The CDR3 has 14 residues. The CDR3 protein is CAWRTLGALYEQYF. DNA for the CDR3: TGTGCCTGGAGAACCCTAGGAGCGCTATACGAGCAGTACTTC.